This T cell receptor beta chain was retrieved from a study of blood T cells in healthy people across ages. Trimming took 5 bases from V and 7 from J, leaving 11 bases between them. There are 13 residues in the CDR3. Germline V gene lookup returns CDR1 MNHEY and CDR2 SMNVEV (reference sequence). This clonotype was counted a few times. PCR was performed a second time for about 7 to 11 cycles using a sample-barcoded 5' primer and a J-beta primer mix. Each single sample gave us at least 3 million CDR3-containing paired-end reads. TCRdb re-called the 5' RACE reads with MiXCR, one entry per CDR3 protein. Of more than 900,000 distinct CDR3 sequences listed, approximately 25% are singletons. All donors came from Russia, were Caucasian and healthy, and spanned ages about 6 to 100. The sample also formed part of further work on T cells of mothers and their children. This second report adds: Mothers gave over 8 million TCR beta CDR3 reads each, and children several million each.

The sequencing sample was made of blood. This rearrangement joins TRBV27 to TRBJ2-2; D is uncertain. This clonotype originated in a girl aged 2 to 9 in good health. The DNA for the CDR3 is TGTGCCAGCAGTCCTACTCTGTACGGGGAGCTGTTTTTT. Amino acids: CASSPTLYGELFF.